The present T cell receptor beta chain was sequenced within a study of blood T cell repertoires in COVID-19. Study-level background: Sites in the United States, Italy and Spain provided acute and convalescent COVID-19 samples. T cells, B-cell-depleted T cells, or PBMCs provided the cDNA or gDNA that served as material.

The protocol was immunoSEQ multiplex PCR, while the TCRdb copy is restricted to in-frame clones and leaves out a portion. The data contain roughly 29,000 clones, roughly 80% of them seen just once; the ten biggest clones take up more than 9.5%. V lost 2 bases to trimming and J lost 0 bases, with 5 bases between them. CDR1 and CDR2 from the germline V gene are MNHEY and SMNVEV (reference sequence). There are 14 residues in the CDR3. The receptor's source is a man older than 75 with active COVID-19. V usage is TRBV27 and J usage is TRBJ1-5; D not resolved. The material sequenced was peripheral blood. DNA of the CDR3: TGTGCCAGCAGTTTAGAGGCTAGCAATCAGCCCCAGCATTTT. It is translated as CASSLEASNQPQHF.